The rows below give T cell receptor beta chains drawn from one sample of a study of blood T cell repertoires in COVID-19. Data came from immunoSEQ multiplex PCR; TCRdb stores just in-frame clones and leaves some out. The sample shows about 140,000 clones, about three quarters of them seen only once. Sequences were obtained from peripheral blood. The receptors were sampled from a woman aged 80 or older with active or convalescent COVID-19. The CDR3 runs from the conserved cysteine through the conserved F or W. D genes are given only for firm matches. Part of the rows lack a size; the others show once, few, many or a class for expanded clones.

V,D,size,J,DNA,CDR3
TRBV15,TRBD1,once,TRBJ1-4,TGTGCCACCAGCAATAAGGGGGCGACTAATGAAAAACTGTTTTTT,CATSNKGATNEKLFF
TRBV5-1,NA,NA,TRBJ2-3,TGCGCCAGCAGCCGGGTCCTAACCGGGGGTACCGCAGATACGCAGTATTTT,CASSRVLTGGTADTQYF
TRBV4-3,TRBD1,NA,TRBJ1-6,TGCGCCAGCAGCCAAGATCTTTGGGACAGGGGATCATCTCATAATTCACCCCTCCACTTT,CASSQDLWDRGSSHNSPLHF
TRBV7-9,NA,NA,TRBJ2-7,TGTGCCAGCAGCTTCGGTAACGAGCAGTACTTC,CASSFGNEQYF
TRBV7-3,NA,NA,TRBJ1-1,TGTGCCAGCAGCTTAACGTTCGCGGGGCGGGACACTGAAGCTTTCTTT,CASSLTFAGRDTEAFF
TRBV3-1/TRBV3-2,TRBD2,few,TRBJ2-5,TGTGCCAGCAGCGACTTTTGGGGGGGAGAGACCCAGTACTTC,CASSDFWGGETQYF
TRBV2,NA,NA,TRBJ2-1,TGTGCCAGCAGTGAAGGTGCGGGGGCTGGGTATGAGCAGTTCTTC,CASSEGAGAGYEQFF
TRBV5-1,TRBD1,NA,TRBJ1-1,TGCGCCAGCAGCTCACAGGGGGCCGGCACTGAAGCTTTCTTT,CASSSQGAGTEAFF
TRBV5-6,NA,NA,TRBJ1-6,TGTGCCAGCAGCTTGGCGACAGCGAATTCACCCCTCCACTTT,CASSLATANSPLHF
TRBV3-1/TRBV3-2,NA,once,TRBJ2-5,TGTGCCAGCAGCCTTGCCGGTTGGAGAGAGACCCAGTACTTC,CASSLAGWRETQYF
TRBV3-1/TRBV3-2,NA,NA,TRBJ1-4,TGTGCCAGCAGCCAAGCAGGTCCAGGAAATAATGAAAAACTGTTTTTT,CASSQAGPGNNEKLFF
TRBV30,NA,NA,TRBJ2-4,TGTGCCTGGAGTGTCCCAAACAGACCGTTTCAGTACTTC,CAWSVPNRPFQYF
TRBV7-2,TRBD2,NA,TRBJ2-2,TGTGCCAGCAGCCCTCGTGGCGGGGGGGCGAGCACCGGGGAGCTGTTTTTT,CASSPRGGGASTGELFF
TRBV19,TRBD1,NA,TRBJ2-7,TGTGCCAGTAGGGACAGGGGGACCTCCTACGAGCAGTACTTC,CASRDRGTSYEQYF
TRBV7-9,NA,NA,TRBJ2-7,TGTGCCAGCAGCTTAACTCGAGGGCCTTTCGTGTTAGGCCACGAGCAGTACTTC,CASSLTRGPFVLGHEQYF
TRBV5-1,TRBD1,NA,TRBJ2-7,TGCGCCAGCAGTTATAACGGACAGGGGGCGCGGGAGCAGTACTTC,CASSYNGQGAREQYF
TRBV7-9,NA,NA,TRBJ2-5,TGTGCCAGCAGCTTAGCTTCAGTTAAAGAGACCCAGTACTTC,CASSLASVKETQYF
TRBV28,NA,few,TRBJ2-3,TGTGCCAGCAGTTTGGGCCACCGTGGGGATACGCAGTATTTT,CASSLGHRGDTQYF
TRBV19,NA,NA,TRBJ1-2,TGTGCCAGTAGGGCGTGGGGGCTCACCTATGGCTACACCTTC,CASRAWGLTYGYTF
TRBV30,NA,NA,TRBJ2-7,TGTGCCTGGAGTGTATTTCAGAACCCCTACGAGCAGTACTTC,CAWSVFQNPYEQYF
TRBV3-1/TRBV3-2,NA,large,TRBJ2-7,TGTGCCAGCAGCCAAGATAGGGGCCTGCTTCCTTCCTACGAGCAGTACTTC,CASSQDRGLLPSYEQYF
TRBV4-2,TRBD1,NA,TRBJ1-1,TGTGCCAGCAGCCAAGAGGTACAGGGGGTGAACACTGAAGCTTTCTTT,CASSQEVQGVNTEAFF
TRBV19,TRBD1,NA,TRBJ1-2,TGTGCCAGTAGTCGAAGGGGGCTTTACTATGGCTACACCTTC,CASSRRGLYYGYTF
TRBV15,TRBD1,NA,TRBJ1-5,TGTGCCACCAGCATCCGGACAGGGGATCAGCCCCAGCATTTT,CATSIRTGDQPQHF
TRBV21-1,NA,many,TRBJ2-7,TGTGCCAGCACCTCCCTACAGGGGAGCTCCTACGAGCAGTACTTC,CASTSLQGSSYEQYF
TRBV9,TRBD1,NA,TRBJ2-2,TGTGCCAGCAGCCAGCGGACAGGGACCGGGGAGCTGTTTTTT,CASSQRTGTGELFF
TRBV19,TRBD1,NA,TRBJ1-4,TGTGCCAGTAGTATGCCGGGACAGGGAGGGTTAGGAGAAAAACTGTTTTTT,CASSMPGQGGLGEKLFF
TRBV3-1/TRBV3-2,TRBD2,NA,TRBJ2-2,TGTGCCAGCAGCCAAGTCGGGCTAGCGGGGCCCACCGGGGAGCTGTTTTTT,CASSQVGLAGPTGELFF
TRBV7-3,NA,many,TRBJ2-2,TGTGCCAGCAGCTTAAGTTCCGGGACCGGGGAGCTGTTTTTT,CASSLSSGTGELFF
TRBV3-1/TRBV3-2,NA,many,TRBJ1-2,TGTGCCAGCAGCCAAGGACAGGTCGCAGCCTTC,CASSQGQVAAF